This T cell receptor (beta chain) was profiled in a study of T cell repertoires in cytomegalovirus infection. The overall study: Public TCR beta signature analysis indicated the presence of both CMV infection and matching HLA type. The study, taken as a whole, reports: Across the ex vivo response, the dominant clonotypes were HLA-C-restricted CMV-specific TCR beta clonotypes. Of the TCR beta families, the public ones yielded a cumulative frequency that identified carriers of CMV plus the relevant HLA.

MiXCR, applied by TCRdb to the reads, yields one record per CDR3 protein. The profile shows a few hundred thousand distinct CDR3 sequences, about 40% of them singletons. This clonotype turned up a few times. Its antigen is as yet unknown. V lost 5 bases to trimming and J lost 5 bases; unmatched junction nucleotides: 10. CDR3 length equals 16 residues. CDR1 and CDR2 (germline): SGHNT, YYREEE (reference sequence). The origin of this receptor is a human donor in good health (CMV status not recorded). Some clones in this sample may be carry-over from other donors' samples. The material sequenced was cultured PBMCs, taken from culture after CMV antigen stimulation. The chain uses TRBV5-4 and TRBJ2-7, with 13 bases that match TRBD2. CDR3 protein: CASRNRLAGGQDEQYF. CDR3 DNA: TGTGCCAGCAGGAACCGACTAGCGGGGGGCCAGGACGAGCAGTACTTC.